Below are 22 T cell receptor beta chains sequenced from a single sample in a study of shared clonotypes between healthy human individuals. Only in-frame clones appear in the TCRdb table, and some are missing; sequencing was by immunoSEQ multiplex PCR. The sample comprises roughly 2.2 million clones, just over 90% of which are singletons, and roughly 0.36% rests with the top ten. Sequencing was carried out using naive CD4+ T cells from PBMCs. Subset denoted: CD45RA+ positively selected. These receptors came from a man aged 18 to 30 in good health. Some clones in this sample may be carry-over from other donors' samples.

This CDR3 is CASSSTASTEAFF. The CDR3 nucleotides are TGTGCCAGCAGCTCGACAGCGTCCACTGAAGCTTTCTTT. This chain connects TRBV6-5 to TRBJ1-1; tentatively, D is TRBD1 (5 bases). Trimming cost V 6 bases and J 4 bases, with 12 bases left between them. The CDR3 is made up of 13 amino acids. Germline V gene data show CDR1 as MNHEY and CDR2 as SVGAGI.

V and J are TRBV4-1 and TRBJ2-5, with a tentative D call TRBD2 (6 bases). With the DNA end fitting TRBJ2-7 better, the J assignment may be wrong. Germline V gives CDR1 MGHRA, CDR2 YSYEKL. This CDR3 is 15 amino acids long. The CDR3 region has the DNA TGCGCCAGCAGCCAAGTCGGTGCGGGAAGGTACGAGCAGTACTTC. The encoded protein is CASSQVGAGRYEQYF.

This clone has only one observation. The chain carries TRBV19 and TRBJ1-5; D gene uncertain. CDR3 length: 14 residues. The ends were cut back, 4 bases at V and 4 bases at J, with 11 bases in the middle. The germline gives CDR1 LNHDA, CDR2 SQIVND (reference sequence). The CDR3 here is CASSSGRINQPQHF. The CDR3 nucleotides are TGTGCCAGTAGTAGTGGGAGGATAAATCAGCCCCAGCATTTT.

The V and J genes are TRBV11-2 and TRBJ2-7; the match to TRBD2 covers 12 bases. CDR1 and CDR2 from the germline V gene are SGHAT and FQNNGV. With 1 base clipped from V and 2 bases from J, the junction kept 12 bases outside the gene matches. The CDR3 length is 19 residues. The CDR3 here is CASSLGTVLAGGTAYEQYF. Here the CDR3 DNA reads TGTGCCAGCAGCTTAGGAACGGTTCTAGCGGGAGGGACCGCCTACGAGCAGTACTTC.

J is TRBJ1-1 and V is TRBV4-1; the D is unclear. The germline V gene encodes CDR1 MGHRA and CDR2 YSYEKL. The CDR3 spans 15 residues. The V end lost 0 bases, the J end lost 1 base, and 9 bases lay between the germline ends. The CDR3, as DNA: TGCGCCAGCAGCCAAGATATTCGGGAGAACACTGAAGCTTTCTTT. Its translation: CASSQDIRENTEAFF.

On this clone: Other DNA sequences in this sample translate to the same CDR3. The V and J genes are TRBV7-9 and TRBJ2-5; D uncertain. The V end lost 2 bases, the J end lost 4 bases, and 5 bases lay between the germline ends. The CDR3 covers 12 residues. Germline V gives CDR1 SEHNR, CDR2 FQNEAQ (reference sequence). Written as DNA, the CDR3 is TGTGCCAGCAGCTTACGACGAGAGACCCAGTACTTC. Translation gives CASSLRRETQYF. Complete variable domain (other parts from reference TRBV7-9 and TRBJ2-5): DTGVSQNPRHKITKRGQNVTFRCDPISEHNRLYWYRQTLGQGPEFLTYFQNEAQLEKSRLLSDRFSAERPKGSFSTLEIQRTEQGDSAMYLCASSLRRETQYFGPGTRLLVL.

The CDR3 DNA follows: TGTGCCAGCAGTGAAGCTGTACAAAATAGCAATCAGCCCCAGCATTTT. Residues: CASSEAVQNSNQPQHF. The chain is built from TRBV6-1 and TRBJ1-5; the D is unclear. Trimming left V 0 bases short and J 0 bases short, with 9 bases between. Looked up from germline, CDR1 is MNHNS and CDR2 is SASEGT. This CDR3 spans 16 amino acids.

The V and J genes are TRBV6-6 and TRBJ2-7; 13 positions agree with TRBD2. The junction had 2 bases not matched to a gene; V was cut back by 0 bases and J by 3 bases. CDR3 size: 16 residues. CDR1 is MNHNY and CDR2 is SVGAGI in the germline V gene (reference sequence). CDR3 DNA: TGTGCCAGCAGTTACTCGGGACTAGCGGGAAACTACGAGCAGTACTTC. This translates into CASSYSGLAGNYEQYF.

The chain links TRBV7-9 to TRBJ2-5; the D gene is possibly TRBD1 (7 bases). The germline V gene has CDR1 SEHNR and CDR2 FQNEAQ (reference sequence). Between the trimmed V and J ends, which lost 5 bases and 4 bases, there was a span of 17 bases. The CDR3 extends over 15 amino acids. This CDR3 reads CASSPSGGKGETQYF. CDR3 coding DNA: TGTGCCAGCAGCCCTTCAGGGGGGAAGGGAGAGACCCAGTACTTC.

The chain couples TRBV28 to TRBJ2-7, with D perhaps TRBD2 (6 bases). CDR1 is MDHEN and CDR2 is SYDVKM in the germline V gene. This CDR3 is built from 13 residues. Trimming left V 5 bases short and J 3 bases short, with 11 bases between. CDR3 in amino acids: CASSPPGLYEQYF. CDR3 coding DNA: TGTGCCAGCAGTCCGCCGGGACTCTACGAGCAGTACTTC. Looking up the rest from reference TRBV28 and TRBJ2-7 gives the full variable domain: DVKVTQSSRYLVKRTGEKVFLECVQDMDHENMFWYRQDPGLGLRLIYFSYDVKMKEKGDIPEGYSVSREKKERFSLILESASTNQTSMYLCASSPPGLYEQYFGPGTRLTVT.

This sequence joins TRBV7-3 and TRBJ2-7, with D unclear. Germline CDR1 reads SGHTA; CDR2 reads FQGTGA. V was shortened by 4 bases and J by 6 bases, with 13 bases between the two germline ends. This CDR3 region has 13 residues. The DNA for the CDR3 is TGTGCCAGCAGCTCTACCCAGATCTCCGAGCAGTACTTC. Encoded protein: CASSSTQISEQYF.

A remark on this clone: This CDR3 is also generated by other DNA sequences in the sample. This chain's CDR3 is CASSPTMNTEAFF. The CDR3, as DNA: TGTGCCAGCTCACCTACTATGAACACTGAAGCTTTCTTT. The genes are TRBV18 and TRBJ1-1; the D is unclear. Trimming took off 3 bases at V and 0 bases at J, with 5 bases between the two ends. The CDR3 contains 13 residues. CDR1 is KGHSH and CDR2 is LQKENI in the germline V gene.

On this clone itself: The same CDR3 is also encoded by other DNA sequences in this sample. This chain links TRBV27 with TRBJ1-4; D is uncertain. This CDR3 contains 15 residues. V lost 1 base and J lost 0, with 6 bases in between. Germline V gives CDR1 MNHEY, CDR2 SMNVEV (reference sequence). The CDR3 loop is CASSLFSSTNEKLFF. The CDR3 coding sequence is TGTGCCAGCAGTTTATTCTCCTCAACTAATGAAAAACTGTTTTTT. Full variable domain (outside the CDR3, taken from reference TRBV27 and TRBJ1-4): EAQVTQNPRYLITVTGKKLTVTCSQNMNHEYMSWYRQDPGLGLRQIYYSMNVEVTDKGDVPEGYKVSRKEKRNFPLILESPSPNQTSLYFCASSLFSSTNEKLFFGSGTQLSVL.

V gene TRBV2 combines with J gene TRBJ1-5; 9 positions agree with TRBD1. Germline loops: CDR1 SNHLY, CDR2 FYNNEI. The ends lost 7 bases at V and 6 bases at J; junction bases unmatched: 10. The CDR3 loop spans 15 amino acids. This CDR3 is CASKQTGTGIQPQHF. CDR3 DNA: TGTGCCAGCAAACAAACCGGGACAGGGATTCAGCCCCAGCATTTT.

The chain carries TRBV7-6 and TRBJ2-5; D may be TRBD2 (5 bases). The V gene's germline CDR1 is SGHVS and CDR2 FNYEAQ. V was cut by 3 bases and J by 5 bases, with 13 bases left in between. The CDR3 is 14 residues long. The CDR3 DNA sequence: TGTGCCAGCAGCTTGGACTCCCGAGCGGAGACCCAGTACTTC. This codes for CASSLDSRAETQYF. Variable domain in full (rest from reference TRBV7-6 and TRBJ2-5): GAGVSQSPRYKVTKRGQDVALRCDPISGHVSLYWYRQALGQGPEFLTYFNYEAQQDKSGLPNDRFSAERPEGSISTLTIQRTEQRDSAMYRCASSLDSRAETQYFGPGTRLLVL.

CDR3 residues: CASSAGLTRTSFPYEQYF. The CDR3 DNA sequence: TGTGCCAGCAGCGCGGGCCTTACTAGGACTAGTTTCCCCTACGAGCAGTACTTC. The gene calls are TRBV2 and TRBJ2-7; 7 nucleotides align to TRBD2. This CDR3 contains 18 residues. The V gene end was trimmed by 6 bases and the J gene end by 2 bases; junction bases not matched to a gene: 19. From germline, CDR1 is SNHLY and CDR2 FYNNEI.

Points on this clone: Other DNA sequences from this sample encode an identical CDR3 as well. CDR3 loop: CASSLEAGGSYEQYF. CDR3 bases: TGCGCCAGCAGCTTGGAGGCAGGGGGCAGCTACGAGCAGTACTTC. This chain joins TRBV5-1 and TRBJ2-7; 8 positions agree with TRBD1. Germline V gene lookup returns CDR1 SGHRS and CDR2 YFSETQ. Trimming took 0 bases from V and 3 from J; bases not matched to a gene: 5. The CDR3 runs 15 residues. The full variable domain, rest sourced from reference TRBV5-1 and TRBJ2-7, is KAGVTQTPRYLIKTRGQQVTLSCSPISGHRSVSWYQQTPGQGLQFLFEYFSETQRNKGNFPGRFSGRQFSNSRSEMNVSTLELGDSALYLCASSLEAGGSYEQYFGPGTRLTVT.

V and J are TRBV28 and TRBJ2-7, with no clear D. This CDR3 spans 14 amino acids. The germline gives CDR1 MDHEN, CDR2 SYDVKM. The V end lost 3 bases, the J end lost 2 bases, and 11 bases lay between the germline ends. The CDR3 nucleotides are TGTGCCAGCAGTTTGGGTGAAACTACCTACGAGCAGTACTTC. It translates to CASSLGETTYEQYF.

Notes on this clone: Other DNA sequences in the sample encode the same CDR3. The chain uses TRBV19 and TRBJ2-7, with 10 bases identical to TRBD1. Germline V gene sequence: CDR1 LNHDA, CDR2 SQIVND (reference sequence). CDR3 length equals 14 residues. After removal of 6 bases from V and 3 bases from J, the junction contained 5 bases not matched to a gene. The CDR3 sequence: CASSLRDRGYEQYF. DNA of the CDR3: TGTGCCAGTAGCCTCCGGGACAGGGGCTACGAGCAGTACTTC. Full variable domain (rest looked up from reference TRBV19 and TRBJ2-7): DGGITQSPKYLFRKEGQNVTLSCEQNLNHDAMYWYRQDPGQGLRLIYYSQIVNDFQKGDIAEGYSVSREKKESFPLTVTSAQKNPTAFYLCASSLRDRGYEQYFGPGTRLTVT.

This clone has a single count. CDR3 nucleotides: TGTGCCAGCAGTTACTCGTACAGGGCCAGCACAGATACGCAGTATTTT. As protein: CASSYSYRASTDTQYF. The rearrangement links TRBV6-6 to TRBJ2-3, with D possibly matching TRBD1 (6 bases). The CDR3 totals 16 residues. Germline V CDR1 and CDR2: MNHNY, SVGAGI (reference sequence). Trimming pared 0 bases from V and 0 bases from J, leaving 10 bases between.

The J gene is TRBJ2-5, the V gene TRBV6-6; D uncertain. Per the germline V gene, CDR1 is MNHNY and CDR2 is SVGAGI (reference sequence). V was pared by 0 bases and J by 5 bases, with 10 bases between. The length of the CDR3 is 14 residues. The CDR3 reads CASSYSRTSETQYF. The CDR3 DNA sequence: TGTGCCAGCAGTTACTCGAGGACGAGCGAGACCCAGTACTTC.

The chain carries TRBV2 and TRBJ2-2; 9 nucleotides agree with TRBD1. The CDR3 runs 15 residues. Germline CDR1 reads SNHLY; CDR2 reads FYNNEI. V was pared by 8 bases and J by 4 bases, with 8 bases of the junction left unmatched. CDR3 sequence (DNA): TGTGCCAGCGGACGACAGGGGGTTACCACCGGGGAGCTGTTTTTT. Its protein product is CASGRQGVTTGELFF.